This T cell receptor beta chain was identified in a study of post-analysis software for immune sequencing data. Across the study: There were relapsing-remitting, secondary progressive and progressive-relapsing multiple sclerosis among the disease courses included. Study results and caveats: F measure grouped same-batch samples tightly together. A significant reduction in normalized Chao1 diversity was observed in multiple sclerosis patients versus controls. Included in a set of about 5 TRBV segments more frequent in patients than controls were TRBV5-6, TRBV5-1 and TRBV20-1.

This CDR3 spans 17 amino acids. V was shortened by 4 bases and J by 2 bases, with 20 bases between the two germline ends. CDR1 and CDR2 (germline): SEHNR, FQNEAQ (reference sequence). The TCR beta cDNA libraries carried unique molecular identifiers. TCRdb processed the PCR reads anew with MiXCR; each CDR3 protein has one entry. The data contain roughly 670,000 distinct CDR3 sequences, 59% of them seen just once; the ten biggest clones take up 11%. About this clonotype: Antigen specificity is unknown.

The genes are TRBV7-9 and TRBJ1-2, with D possibly matching TRBD1 (5 bases). The receptor's source is a girl aged 2-10 years with multiple sclerosis. Sequenced sample: blood. CDR3 region: CASSYWGAGSPNYGYTF. The CDR3 DNA reads TGTGCCAGCAGCTACTGGGGCGCGGGTTCTCCCAACTATGGCTACACCTTC.